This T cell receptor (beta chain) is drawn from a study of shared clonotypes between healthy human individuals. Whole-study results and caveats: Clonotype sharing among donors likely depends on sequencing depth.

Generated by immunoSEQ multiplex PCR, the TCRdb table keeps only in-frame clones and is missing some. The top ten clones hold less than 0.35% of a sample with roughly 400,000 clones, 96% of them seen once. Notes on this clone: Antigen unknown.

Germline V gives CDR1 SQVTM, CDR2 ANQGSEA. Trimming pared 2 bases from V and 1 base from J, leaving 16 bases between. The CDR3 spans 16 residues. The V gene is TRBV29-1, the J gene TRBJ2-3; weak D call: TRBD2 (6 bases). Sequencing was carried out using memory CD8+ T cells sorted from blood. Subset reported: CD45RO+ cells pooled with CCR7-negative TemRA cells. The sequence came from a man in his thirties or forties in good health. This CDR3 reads CSVENPWGGRTDTQYF. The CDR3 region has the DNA TGCAGCGTTGAAAATCCGTGGGGAGGTCGCACAGATACGCAGTATTTT.